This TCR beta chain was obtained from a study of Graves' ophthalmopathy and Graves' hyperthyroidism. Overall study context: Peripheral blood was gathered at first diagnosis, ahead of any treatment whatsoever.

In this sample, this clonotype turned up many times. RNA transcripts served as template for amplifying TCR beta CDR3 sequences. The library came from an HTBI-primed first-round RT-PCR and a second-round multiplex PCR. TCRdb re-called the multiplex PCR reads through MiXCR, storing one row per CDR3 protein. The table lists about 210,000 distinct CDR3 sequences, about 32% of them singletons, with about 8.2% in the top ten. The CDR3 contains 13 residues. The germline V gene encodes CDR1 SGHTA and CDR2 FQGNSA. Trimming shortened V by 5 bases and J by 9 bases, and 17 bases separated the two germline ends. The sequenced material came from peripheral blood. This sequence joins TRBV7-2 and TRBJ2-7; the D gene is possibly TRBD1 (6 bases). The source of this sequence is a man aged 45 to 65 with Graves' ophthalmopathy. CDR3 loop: CASSPPQGWWQYF. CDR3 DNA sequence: TGTGCCAGCAGCCCCCCACAGGGATGGTGGCAGTACTTC.